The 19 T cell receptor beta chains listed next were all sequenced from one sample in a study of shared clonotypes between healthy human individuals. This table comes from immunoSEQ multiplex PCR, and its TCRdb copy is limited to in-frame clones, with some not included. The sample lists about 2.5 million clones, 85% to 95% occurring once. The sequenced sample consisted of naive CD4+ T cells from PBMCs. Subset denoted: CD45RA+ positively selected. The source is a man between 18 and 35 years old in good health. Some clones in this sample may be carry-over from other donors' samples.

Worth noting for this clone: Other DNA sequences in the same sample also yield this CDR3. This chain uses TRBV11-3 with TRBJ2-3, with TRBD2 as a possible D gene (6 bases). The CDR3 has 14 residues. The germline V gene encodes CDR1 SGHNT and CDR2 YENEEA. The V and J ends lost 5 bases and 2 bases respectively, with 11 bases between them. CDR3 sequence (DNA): TGTGCCAGCAGCCCAGGAGGGGCCACAGATACGCAGTATTTT. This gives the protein CASSPGGATDTQYF.

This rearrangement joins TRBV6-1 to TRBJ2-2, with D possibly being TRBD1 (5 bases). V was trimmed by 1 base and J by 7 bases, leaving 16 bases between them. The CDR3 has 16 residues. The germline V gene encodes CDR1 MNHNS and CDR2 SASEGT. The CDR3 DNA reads TGTGCCAGCAGTGAAGAGGGCAGGGTTGGCTACGGGGAGCTGTTTTTT. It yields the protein CASSEEGRVGYGELFF.

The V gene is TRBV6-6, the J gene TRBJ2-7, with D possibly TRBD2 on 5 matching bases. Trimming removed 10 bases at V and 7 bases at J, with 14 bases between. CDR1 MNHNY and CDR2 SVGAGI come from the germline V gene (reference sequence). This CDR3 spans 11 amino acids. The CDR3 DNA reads TGTGCCATCAGAACGAGGGCTGAGCAGTACTTC. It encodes CAIRTRAEQYF.

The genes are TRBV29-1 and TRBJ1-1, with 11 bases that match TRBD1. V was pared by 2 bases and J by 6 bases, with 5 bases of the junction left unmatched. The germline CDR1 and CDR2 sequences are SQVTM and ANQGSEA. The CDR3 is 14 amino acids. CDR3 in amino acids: CSVERDRGFAEAFF. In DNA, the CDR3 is TGCAGCGTTGAAAGGGACAGGGGGTTCGCTGAAGCTTTCTTT.

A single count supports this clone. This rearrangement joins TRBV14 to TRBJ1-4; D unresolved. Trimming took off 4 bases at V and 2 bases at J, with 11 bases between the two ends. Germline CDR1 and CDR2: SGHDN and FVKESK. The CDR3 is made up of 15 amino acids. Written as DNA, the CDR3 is TGTGCCAGCAGCCTAGAGTCGTTCACTAATGAAAAACTGTTTTTT. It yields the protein CASSLESFTNEKLFF.

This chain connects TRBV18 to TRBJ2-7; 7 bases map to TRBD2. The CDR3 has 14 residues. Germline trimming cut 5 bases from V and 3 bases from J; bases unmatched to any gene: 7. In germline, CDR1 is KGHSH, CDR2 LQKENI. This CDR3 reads CASSKFGTNYEQYF. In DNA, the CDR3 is TGTGCCAGCTCAAAGTTCGGGACTAACTACGAGCAGTACTTC.

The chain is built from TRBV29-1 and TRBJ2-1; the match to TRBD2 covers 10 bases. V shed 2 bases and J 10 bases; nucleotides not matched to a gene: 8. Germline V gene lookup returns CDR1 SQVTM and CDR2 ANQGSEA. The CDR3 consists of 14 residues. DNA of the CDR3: TGCAGCGTTGAAACGCCTAGCGGGAGATACGAGCAGTTCTTC. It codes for CSVETPSGRYEQFF.

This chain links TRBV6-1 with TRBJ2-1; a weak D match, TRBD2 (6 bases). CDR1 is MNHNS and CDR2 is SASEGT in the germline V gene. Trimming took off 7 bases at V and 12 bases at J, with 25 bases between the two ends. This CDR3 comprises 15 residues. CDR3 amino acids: CASTTSGLPEVGQFF. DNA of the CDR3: TGTGCCAGCACGACGTCGGGACTTCCTGAGGTCGGGCAGTTCTTC.

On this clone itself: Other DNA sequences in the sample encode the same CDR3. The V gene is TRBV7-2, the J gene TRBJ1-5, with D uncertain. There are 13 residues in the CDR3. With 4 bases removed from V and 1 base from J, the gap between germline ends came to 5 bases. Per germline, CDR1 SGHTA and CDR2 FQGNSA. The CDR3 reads CASSSGSNQPQHF. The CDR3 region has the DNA TGTGCCAGCAGCTCGGGCAGCAATCAGCCCCAGCATTTT.

CDR3 DNA sequence: TGTGCCAGCAGCCCACCCCCGGGACAGAGGAACTATGGCTACACCTTC. Protein: CASSPPPGQRNYGYTF. The J gene is TRBJ1-2, the V gene TRBV4-2; TRBD1 matches at 7 bases. The CDR3 consists of 16 residues. CDR1 LGHNA and CDR2 YNFKEQ come from the germline V gene. With 4 bases clipped from V and 2 bases from J, the junction kept 10 bases outside the gene matches.

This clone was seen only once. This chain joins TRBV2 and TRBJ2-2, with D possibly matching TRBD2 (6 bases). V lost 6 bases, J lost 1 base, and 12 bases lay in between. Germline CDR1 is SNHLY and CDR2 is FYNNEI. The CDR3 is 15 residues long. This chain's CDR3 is CASRGGSGNTGELFF. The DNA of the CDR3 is TGTGCCAGCAGGGGAGGATCAGGGAACACCGGGGAGCTGTTTTTT.

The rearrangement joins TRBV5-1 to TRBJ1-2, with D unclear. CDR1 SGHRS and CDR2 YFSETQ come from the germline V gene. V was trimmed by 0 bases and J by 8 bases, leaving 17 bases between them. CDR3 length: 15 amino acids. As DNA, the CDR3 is TGCGCCAGCAGCTTGGAGCCGACCCCACCGTCCGGCTACACCTTC. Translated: CASSLEPTPPSGYTF.

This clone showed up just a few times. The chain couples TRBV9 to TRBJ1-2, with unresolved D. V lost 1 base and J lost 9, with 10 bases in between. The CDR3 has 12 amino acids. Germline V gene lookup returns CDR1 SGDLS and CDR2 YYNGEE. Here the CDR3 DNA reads TGTGCCAGCAGCGTAACGGGGTTCAGCTACACCTTC. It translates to CASSVTGFSYTF.

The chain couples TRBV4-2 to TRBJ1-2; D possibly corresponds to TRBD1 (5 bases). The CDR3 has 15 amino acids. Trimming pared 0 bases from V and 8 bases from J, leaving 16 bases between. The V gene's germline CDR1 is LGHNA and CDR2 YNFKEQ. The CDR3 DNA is TGTGCCAGCAGCCAAGATAGGGGCACTTCTCGCGGCTACACCTTC. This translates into CASSQDRGTSRGYTF.

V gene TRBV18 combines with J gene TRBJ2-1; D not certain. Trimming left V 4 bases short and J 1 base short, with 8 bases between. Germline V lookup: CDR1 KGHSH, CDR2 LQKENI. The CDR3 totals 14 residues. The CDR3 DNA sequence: TGTGCCAGCTCACTCCAGGTTTCCTACAATGAGCAGTTCTTC. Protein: CASSLQVSYNEQFF.

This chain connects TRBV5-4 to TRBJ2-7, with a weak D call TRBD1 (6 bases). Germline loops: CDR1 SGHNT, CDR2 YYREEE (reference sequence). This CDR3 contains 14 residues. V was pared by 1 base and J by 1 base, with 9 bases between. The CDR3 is CASSLKTGSYEQYF. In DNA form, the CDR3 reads TGTGCCAGCAGCTTGAAAACAGGGTCCTACGAGCAGTACTTC.

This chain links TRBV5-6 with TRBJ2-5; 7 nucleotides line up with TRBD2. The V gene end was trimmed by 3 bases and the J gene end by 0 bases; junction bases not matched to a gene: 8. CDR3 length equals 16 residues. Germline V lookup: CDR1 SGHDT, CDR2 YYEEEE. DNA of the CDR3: TGTGCCAGCAGCTCACCAGGGAGGGTCGACCAAGAGACCCAGTACTTC. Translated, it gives CASSSPGRVDQETQYF.

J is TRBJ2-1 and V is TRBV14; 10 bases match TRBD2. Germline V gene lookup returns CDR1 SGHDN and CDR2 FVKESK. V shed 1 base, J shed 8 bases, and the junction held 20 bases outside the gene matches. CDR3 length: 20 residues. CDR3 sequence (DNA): TGTGCCAGCAGCCAAGCTGCGGAGACGTATCTAGCGGGAGTCCCCTATGAGCAGTTCTTC. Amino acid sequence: CASSQAAETYLAGVPYEQFF.

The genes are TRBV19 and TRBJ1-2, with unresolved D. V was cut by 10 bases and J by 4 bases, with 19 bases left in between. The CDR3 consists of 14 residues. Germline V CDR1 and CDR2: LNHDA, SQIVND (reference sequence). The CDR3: CATYGARYTYGYTF. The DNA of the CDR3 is TGTGCCACCTATGGCGCCCGGTACACCTATGGCTACACCTTC.